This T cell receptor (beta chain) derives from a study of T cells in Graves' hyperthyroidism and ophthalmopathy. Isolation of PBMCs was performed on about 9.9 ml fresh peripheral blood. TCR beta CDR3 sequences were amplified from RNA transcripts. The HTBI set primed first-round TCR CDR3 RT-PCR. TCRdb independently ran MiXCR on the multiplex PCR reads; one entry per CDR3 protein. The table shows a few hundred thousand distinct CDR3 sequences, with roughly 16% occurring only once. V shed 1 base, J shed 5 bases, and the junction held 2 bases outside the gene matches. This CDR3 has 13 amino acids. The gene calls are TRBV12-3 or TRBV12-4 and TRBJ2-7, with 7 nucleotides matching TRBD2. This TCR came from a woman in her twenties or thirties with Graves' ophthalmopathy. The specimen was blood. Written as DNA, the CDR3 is TGTGCCAGCAGTTTAGATGCGGGAGACGAGCAGTACTTC. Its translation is CASSLDAGDEQYF.